This TCR beta chain is drawn from a study of shared clonotypes between healthy human individuals. On the study more broadly: The donors, a couple of women and a few men, were aged 18 to 49.

Nashville, Tennessee was home to all donors, each a Caucasian adult. The germline V gene encodes CDR1 LNHDA and CDR2 SQIVND (reference sequence). This CDR3 region has 14 residues. The V end lost 6 bases, the J end lost 4 bases, and 13 bases lay between the germline ends. Libraries were prepared by immunoSEQ multiplex PCR; TCRdb keeps only in-frame clonotypes and omits some of them. This sample has about half a million clones, with approximately 77% found just once. Sequenced: PBMCs. The sequence was obtained from a woman between 40 and 55 years old in good health. Some clones in this sample may be carry-over from other donors' samples. The gene calls are TRBV19 and TRBJ2-1; tentatively, D is TRBD2 (5 bases). The CDR3 region has the DNA TGTGCCAGTAGCCGAGACGGGGTTTACAATGAGCAGTTCTTC. Translating gives CASSRDGVYNEQFF.